This T cell receptor (beta chain) was sequenced in a study of T cell repertoires in cytomegalovirus infection. Study as a whole: CMV infection together with matching HLA type was indicated by public TCR beta signatures. Points from the study as a whole: CMV carriers having the relevant HLA were flagged by cumulative public TCR beta family frequency.

TCRdb itself ran the reads through MiXCR, one entry per CDR3 protein. Of some 97,000 distinct CDR3 sequences in the sample, 20% to 25% were seen once. The CDR3 contains 15 residues. V was cut by 3 bases and J by 1 base, with 11 bases left in between. CDR1 and CDR2 from the germline V gene are SGHVS and FNYEAQ. This clonotype was detected a few times. The antigen is unknown. The TCR comes from a human donor in good health (CMV status not recorded). Some clones in this sample may be carry-over from other donors' samples. This chain connects TRBV7-6 to TRBJ2-3, with no clear D. The sequencing sample was made of CD8+ T cells from PBMCs. DNA for the CDR3: TGTGCCAGCAGCTTTGGGGTTCTTGGCACAGATACGCAGTATTTT. This translates into CASSFGVLGTDTQYF.